This TCR beta chain stems from a study of T cell responses to AZD1222 COVID-19 vaccine. Study-wide context: Pooled in the analysis were second doses at about 4 or about 12 weeks. Regarding the study as a whole: In a largely white British group with more females than males, clonal diversity was possibly underestimated.

A note on this clone: Its antigen is unknown.

The table came from immunoSEQ multiplex PCR; TCRdb's copy has only in-frame clones and leaves some out. The sample includes more than 85,000 clones, approximately 87% of them seen just once. The sequence derives from an adult in good health. The source material was peripheral blood, sampled on day 0 of AZD1222 vaccination.

In DNA, the CDR3 is TGTGCCAGCAGGACGACGACCTCTAACTATGGCTACACCTTC. Translating gives CASRTTTSNYGYTF. V and J are TRBV2 and TRBJ1-2; D is ambiguous. Trimming took 6 bases from V and 0 from J, leaving 11 bases between them. The V gene's germline CDR1 is SNHLY and CDR2 FYNNEI. This CDR3 is 14 amino acids long.